Below, 19 T cell receptor beta chains from the same sample are listed, as sequenced in a study of beta chain features in type 1 diabetes. Study conclusions and caveats: For Type 1 diabetes patients, all four CD4+ subsets carried TCRB CDR3s that were moderately but significantly shorter.

Investigators reverse transcribed all isolated RNA, so they sequenced expressed TCRB transcripts. The repertoire was sequenced with immunoSEQ multiplex PCR; TCRdb's copy has only in-frame clones and lacks some. The sample shows more than 550,000 clones, more than 12% of them seen only once. For these receptors, no antigen is known. Sequencing used naive CD4+ T cells from blood. The receptor set was obtained from a man aged 18 to 35 with type 1 diabetes.

This clone was seen more than once but under ten times. This chain connects TRBV30 to TRBJ2-3; no definite D call. The CDR3 is 12 amino acids. Germline lookup yields CDR1 GTSNPN and CDR2 SVGIG (reference sequence). Trimming took off 4 bases at V and 2 bases at J, with 7 bases between the two ends. Here the CDR3 DNA reads TGTGCCTGGAACGCCGCCACAGATACGCAGTATTTT. It specifies CAWNAATDTQYF. Combining the CDR3 with reference TRBV30 and TRBJ2-3 gives the whole variable domain SQTIHQWPATLVQPVGSPLSLECTVEGTSNPNLYWYRQAAGRGLQLLFYSVGIGQISSEVPQNLSASRPQDRQFILSSKKLLLSDSGFYLCAWNAATDTQYFGPGTRLTVL.

The CDR3 loop reads CSVGAGSSSYEQYF. The CDR3 bases are TGCAGCGTTGGCGCAGGGAGTTCCTCCTACGAGCAGTACTTC. J is TRBJ2-5 and V is TRBV29-1; TRBD1 or TRBD2 may be the D gene (5 bases each). The J call may not be correct, given that the DNA end is closer to TRBJ2-7. Germline CDR1 reads SQVTM; CDR2 reads ANQGSEA. The CDR3 consists of 14 residues.

This clone was observed a few times. The chain carries TRBV5-1 and TRBJ1-5; D perhaps matches TRBD1 (6 bases). The CDR3 is made up of 14 amino acids. Germline CDR1 is SGHRS and CDR2 is YFSETQ. V was shortened by 4 bases and J by 4 bases, with 12 bases between the two germline ends. CDR3 bases: TGCGCCAGCAGCGAACAGGGTAGAAATCAGCCCCAGCATTTT. Translating it yields CASSEQGRNQPQHF. The variable domain in full, with the rest retrieved from reference TRBV5-1 and TRBJ1-5, is KAGVTQTPRYLIKTRGQQVTLSCSPISGHRSVSWYQQTPGQGLQFLFEYFSETQRNKGNFPGRFSGRQFSNSRSEMNVSTLELGDSALYLCASSEQGRNQPQHFGDGTRLSIL.

The chain couples TRBV30 to TRBJ1-2, with 7 positions matching TRBD1. The CDR3 contains 14 residues. Germline V CDR1 and CDR2: GTSNPN, SVGIG (reference sequence). Trimming at V came to 4 bases and at J to 4 bases, leaving 9 bases not matched to a gene. CDR3 sequence reads: CAWTSRQGLYGYTF. Written as DNA, the CDR3 is TGTGCCTGGACATCCCGACAGGGACTCTATGGCTACACCTTC. The complete variable domain, with remaining parts taken from reference TRBV30 and TRBJ1-2, reads SQTIHQWPATLVQPVGSPLSLECTVEGTSNPNLYWYRQAAGRGLQLLFYSVGIGQISSEVPQNLSASRPQDRQFILSSKKLLLSDSGFYLCAWTSRQGLYGYTFGSGTRLTVV.

This chain connects TRBV5-1 to TRBJ2-3; D is uncertain. Germline V gene data show CDR1 as SGHRS and CDR2 as YFSETQ. The CDR3 runs to 12 residues. V lost 1 base to trimming and J lost 4 bases, with 4 bases between them. CDR3 region: CASSLFADTQYF. As DNA, the CDR3 is TGCGCCAGCAGCTTGTTCGCAGATACGCAGTATTTT.

The gene calls are TRBV30 and TRBJ2-1, with D uncertain. Deletions cut 0 bases from V and 0 bases from J, with 6 bases between. CDR1 and CDR2 from the germline V gene are GTSNPN and SVGIG (reference sequence). This CDR3 spans 14 amino acids. The chain's CDR3 is CAWSVLYSYNEQFF. The CDR3 bases are TGTGCCTGGAGTGTACTGTACTCCTACAATGAGCAGTTCTTC.

The sample holds a few counts of this clone. The genes are TRBV6-5 and TRBJ2-7; D not certain. Germline CDR1 MNHEY, CDR2 SVGAGI. This CDR3 is 13 amino acids long. Trimming took 6 bases from V and 7 from J, leaving 16 bases between them. The CDR3 bases are TGTGCCAGCAGCCCCGTGGGTCCCAGGGAGCAGTACTTC. Protein: CASSPVGPREQYF.

This clone was seen only a few times. The chain links TRBV11-2 to TRBJ2-3; D remains unclear. The CDR3 totals 14 residues. Germline V CDR1 and CDR2: SGHAT, FQNNGV. The V end was cut by 4 bases, the J end by 0 bases, with 8 bases between. The CDR3 sequence is CASSSGPSTDTQYF. DNA for the CDR3: TGTGCCAGCAGCTCCGGACCAAGCACAGATACGCAGTATTTT. Variable domain in full (rest from reference TRBV11-2 and TRBJ2-3): EAGVAQSPRYKIIEKRQSVAFWCNPISGHATLYWYQQILGQGPKLLIQFQNNGVVDDSQLPKDRFSAERLKGVDSTLKIQPAKLEDSAVYLCASSSGPSTDTQYFGPGTRLTVL.

The V gene is TRBV7-2, the J gene TRBJ1-2, with no clear D. The germline CDR1 and CDR2 sequences are SGHTA and FQGNSA. The CDR3 length is 14 residues. V lost 5 bases and J lost 8, with 18 bases in between. CDR3 protein: CASSPRASSEGYTF. For the CDR3, the DNA is TGTGCCAGCAGCCCCCGGGCCTCGAGTGAGGGCTACACCTTC.

This clone was seen a few times. This chain connects TRBV7-2 to TRBJ2-5, with D maybe TRBD2 (5 bases). Germline V lookup: CDR1 SGHTA, CDR2 FQGNSA. The V end was cut by 2 bases, the J end by 2 bases, with 9 bases between. The CDR3 consists of 14 residues. CDR3 bases: TGTGCCAGCAGCTTATTGAGCGGTCAAGAGACCCAGTACTTC. Its translation is CASSLLSGQETQYF.

The chain is built from TRBV27 and TRBJ1-5; D is unclear. This CDR3 has 12 amino acids. The germline V gene encodes CDR1 MNHEY and CDR2 SMNVEV (reference sequence). V was pared by 5 bases and J by 3 bases, with 5 bases between. The CDR3 loop reads CASSPLNQPQHF. In DNA, the CDR3 is TGTGCCAGCAGTCCCCTCAATCAGCCCCAGCATTTT.

The rearrangement joins TRBV15 to TRBJ2-7, with 8 bases that match TRBD2. The germline V gene has CDR1 LNHNV and CDR2 YYDKDF (reference sequence). This CDR3 contains 15 residues. V was pared by 2 bases and J by 4 bases, with 7 bases of the junction left unmatched. CDR3 DNA: TGTGCCACCAGCAGACAAAGCGGGAGTCGGTACGAGCAGTACTTC. Its protein product is CATSRQSGSRYEQYF. Full variable domain (remainder filled in from reference TRBV15 and TRBJ2-7): DAMVIQNPRYQVTQFGKPVTLSCSQTLNHNVMYWYQQKSSQAPKLLFHYYDKDFNNEADTPDNFQSRRPNTSFCFLDIRSPGLGDTAMYLCATSRQSGSRYEQYFGPGTRLTVT.

This clone has more than one count but fewer than ten. The V gene is TRBV29-1, the J gene TRBJ2-3; D is undetermined. The CDR3 covers 11 residues. Germline assignment: CDR1 SQVTM and CDR2 ANQGSEA. The V end was cut by 4 bases, the J end by 2 bases, with 4 bases between. CDR3 region: CSVVVTDTQYF. CDR3 nucleotides: TGCAGCGTTGTGGTCACAGATACGCAGTATTTT.

The table lists this clone with a count of one. The rearrangement uses TRBV5-6 and TRBJ2-7; no clear D gene. There are 13 residues in the CDR3. Germline CDR1 reads SGHDT; CDR2 reads YYEEEE. The V end lost 3 bases, the J end lost 9 bases, and 16 bases lay between the germline ends. CDR3 protein: CASSWTVEVGQYF. The CDR3 region has the DNA TGTGCCAGCAGCTGGACCGTGGAAGTTGGGCAGTACTTC.

This clone was seen a handful of times. The genes are TRBV5-1 and TRBJ1-1; D is uncertain. Germline CDR1 SGHRS, CDR2 YFSETQ. The CDR3 sequence is 13 residues long. The V end lost 2 bases, the J end lost 4 bases, and 9 bases lay between the germline ends. CDR3: CASSFIGSTEAFF. In DNA, the CDR3 is TGCGCCAGCAGCTTCATAGGGTCCACTGAAGCTTTCTTT.

This clone was counted a few times. This sequence joins TRBV7-9 and TRBJ2-2; D is ambiguous. V was pared by 3 bases and J by 1 base, with 6 bases between. The germline gives CDR1 SEHNR, CDR2 FQNEAQ (reference sequence). The CDR3 contains 14 residues. This chain's CDR3 is CASSLDLNTGELFF. The CDR3 DNA sequence: TGTGCCAGCAGCTTGGACCTGAACACCGGGGAGCTGTTTTTT.

The CDR3: CASSYRGEAQPQHF. CDR3 in DNA: TGTGCCAGCAGTTACAGAGGGGAGGCGCAGCCCCAGCATTTT. The rearrangement joins TRBV6-5 to TRBJ1-5; maybe TRBD1 (5 bases). CDR1 and CDR2 from the germline V gene are MNHEY and SVGAGI. The CDR3 sequence is 14 residues long. The ends were cut back, 2 bases at V and 7 bases at J, with 12 bases in the middle.

Here the CDR3 DNA reads TGTGCCAGCAGCCCCCGAGCGGGAGCCACAGATACGCAGTATTTT. It is translated as CASSPRAGATDTQYF. This chain uses TRBV7-2 with TRBJ2-3; TRBD2 matches 8 bases. The CDR3 extends over 15 amino acids. Losses at the gene ends were 5 bases for V and 2 bases for J; bases not matched to a gene: 6. Germline V gene lookup returns CDR1 SGHTA and CDR2 FQGNSA.

The genes are TRBV20-1 and TRBJ2-3; no firm D call. V dropped 5 bases and J dropped 0 bases, with 3 bases sitting between them. The CDR3 contains 11 residues. CDR1 is DFQATT and CDR2 is SNEGSKA in the germline V gene (reference sequence). The CDR3 here is CSAGSTDTQYF. Written as DNA, the CDR3 is TGCAGTGCTGGCAGCACAGATACGCAGTATTTT.